These T cell receptor beta chains were read from a single sample in a study of blood T cell repertoires in COVID-19. Using immunoSEQ multiplex PCR, the repertoire was profiled, and TCRdb retains in-frame clones only, with some absent. The sample consists of approximately 11,000 clones, 80% to 90% of them appearing once. The specimen was peripheral blood. Source of these receptors: a human donor in a cohort sampled during active COVID-19. Both conserved end residues are part of each CDR3. D genes are given only for firm matches. The size of a clone is reported for some rows only, either as once, few or many, or as a class for expanded clones.

clone_size: NA
j_call: TRBJ2-1
v_call: TRBV3-1/TRBV3-2
d_call: NA
cdr3_nt: TGTGCCAGCAGCCAAGATAAGAGGGAACAGTTCTTC
cdr3_aa: CASSQDKREQFF

clone_size: NA
j_call: TRBJ2-3
v_call: TRBV6-1
d_call: NA
cdr3_nt: TGTGCCAGCAGTGAACAGCGGTTCGGTACGCAGTATTTT
cdr3_aa: CASSEQRFGTQYF

clone_size: NA
j_call: TRBJ2-5
v_call: TRBV27
d_call: TRBD1
cdr3_nt: TGTGCCAGCAGACAAAAGACAGGGGGAGAGACCCAGTACTTC
cdr3_aa: CASRQKTGGETQYF

clone_size: NA
j_call: TRBJ1-6
v_call: TRBV5-6
d_call: TRBD1
cdr3_nt: TGTGCCAGCAGCTTCGGGACAGGGCTGTATAATTCACCCCTCCACTTT
cdr3_aa: CASSFGTGLYNSPLHF

clone_size: NA
j_call: TRBJ2-2
v_call: TRBV27
d_call: NA
cdr3_nt: TGTGCCAGCAGTTTATTCATGACCGGGGAGCTGTTTTTT
cdr3_aa: CASSLFMTGELFF

clone_size: NA
j_call: TRBJ2-1
v_call: TRBV3-1/TRBV3-2
d_call: TRBD2
cdr3_nt: TGTGCCAGCAGCCAAGATCCAGCGGGAGTAGGGGAGCAGTTCTTC
cdr3_aa: CASSQDPAGVGEQFF

clone_size: NA
j_call: TRBJ2-2
v_call: TRBV5-1
d_call: TRBD1
cdr3_nt: TGCGCCAGCAGTGCCGGGACAGGGGGTAGCGGGGTCACCGGGGAGCTGTTTTTT
cdr3_aa: CASSAGTGGSGVTGELFF

clone_size: NA
j_call: TRBJ2-3
v_call: TRBV9
d_call: TRBD1
cdr3_nt: TGTGCCAGCAGCGTCGGGACAGGGGCTTTCACAGATACGCAGTATTTT
cdr3_aa: CASSVGTGAFTDTQYF

clone_size: NA
j_call: TRBJ2-7
v_call: TRBV4-1
d_call: NA
cdr3_nt: TGCGCCAGCAGCCTGGCAGGGAAAGCCTACGAGCAGTACTTC
cdr3_aa: CASSLAGKAYEQYF

clone_size: NA
j_call: TRBJ2-2
v_call: TRBV13
d_call: TRBD2
cdr3_nt: TGTGCCAGCAGCGAGGGACTAGCGGCCGGGGAGCTGTTTTTT
cdr3_aa: CASSEGLAAGELFF

clone_size: NA
j_call: TRBJ1-5
v_call: TRBV28
d_call: NA
cdr3_nt: TGTGCCAGCAGTACAGGGAGCAATCAGCCCCAGCATTTT
cdr3_aa: CASSTGSNQPQHF

clone_size: NA
j_call: TRBJ1-2
v_call: TRBV28
d_call: TRBD1
cdr3_nt: TGTGCCAGCAGTAGACAGGGTAGAGGCTACACCTTC
cdr3_aa: CASSRQGRGYTF

clone_size: NA
j_call: TRBJ2-3
v_call: TRBV5-1
d_call: TRBD2
cdr3_nt: TGCGCCAGCAGCTCGGGACTAGCGGGTGTAGGAACGCAGTATTTT
cdr3_aa: CASSSGLAGVGTQYF

clone_size: once
j_call: TRBJ2-1
v_call: TRBV10-3
d_call: NA
cdr3_nt: TGTGCCATCAGTGTCGGGGTTACTCTGAGCGATGAGCAGTTCTTC
cdr3_aa: CAISVGVTLSDEQFF

clone_size: once
j_call: TRBJ2-1
v_call: TRBV7-9
d_call: TRBD1
cdr3_nt: TGTGCCAGCAGCTTTCCCAGAGGCGACAGGGGGAACGACAATGAGCAGTTCTTC
cdr3_aa: CASSFPRGDRGNDNEQFF

clone_size: NA
j_call: TRBJ2-7
v_call: TRBV6-1
d_call: NA
cdr3_nt: TGTGCCAGCAGTGAAGCGCCCGCTAGCGCTCACTCCTACGAGCAGTACTTC
cdr3_aa: CASSEAPASAHSYEQYF

clone_size: NA
j_call: TRBJ2-1
v_call: TRBV7-3
d_call: NA
cdr3_nt: TGTGCCAGCAGCCCCCAGGTGAGCTCCTACAATGAGCAGTTCTTC
cdr3_aa: CASSPQVSSYNEQFF

clone_size: NA
j_call: TRBJ1-6
v_call: TRBV28
d_call: NA
cdr3_nt: TGTGCCAGCAGTGACGCAGGGTATAATTCACCCCTCCACTTT
cdr3_aa: CASSDAGYNSPLHF

clone_size: NA
j_call: TRBJ2-1
v_call: TRBV7-2
d_call: NA
cdr3_nt: TGTGCCAGCAGCTTAGAGGGTGGGAGAGCAAGCTCCTACAATGAGCAGTTCTTC
cdr3_aa: CASSLEGGRASSYNEQFF

clone_size: NA
j_call: TRBJ1-1
v_call: TRBV7-9
d_call: NA
cdr3_nt: TGTGCCAGCAGCCACGGGGTGGGTGAAGCTTTCTTT
cdr3_aa: CASSHGVGEAFF

clone_size: NA
j_call: TRBJ2-5
v_call: TRBV20-1
d_call: NA
cdr3_nt: TGCAGTGCTAGAGATGGGAGAAATCAGTACTTC
cdr3_aa: CSARDGRNQYF

clone_size: NA
j_call: TRBJ2-4
v_call: TRBV4-1
d_call: TRBD2
cdr3_nt: TGCGCCAGCAGCCAGGGGCTAGCGGCCGGTCTAGCCAAAAACATTCAGTACTTC
cdr3_aa: CASSQGLAAGLAKNIQYF

clone_size: NA
j_call: TRBJ2-3
v_call: TRBV19
d_call: NA
cdr3_nt: TGTGCCAGTATGGAGGACCCTGGCACAGATACGCAGTATTTT
cdr3_aa: CASMEDPGTDTQYF

clone_size: NA
j_call: TRBJ2-1
v_call: TRBV6-5
d_call: TRBD1
cdr3_nt: TGTGCCAGCAGTACCGGGACAGGGAGGTATGAGCAGTTCTTC
cdr3_aa: CASSTGTGRYEQFF

clone_size: NA
j_call: TRBJ2-2
v_call: TRBV7-2
d_call: TRBD2
cdr3_nt: TGTGCCAGCAGCTTCCCGGGAGGGGTAGCCGGGGAGCTGTTTTTT
cdr3_aa: CASSFPGGVAGELFF

clone_size: medium-sized
j_call: TRBJ1-4
v_call: TRBV6-5
d_call: TRBD1
cdr3_nt: TGTGCCAGCAGTTCTGAGACAGGGGGAGAAAAACTGTTTTTT
cdr3_aa: CASSSETGGEKLFF

clone_size: NA
j_call: TRBJ1-4
v_call: TRBV4-2
d_call: TRBD1
cdr3_nt: TGTGCCAGCAGCCGCATGACAGGGGGCGAAGGGGAAAAACTGTTTTTT
cdr3_aa: CASSRMTGGEGEKLFF

clone_size: NA
j_call: TRBJ1-5
v_call: TRBV6-5
d_call: TRBD1
cdr3_nt: TGTGCCAGCAGCCACGACAGGGAGAACAATCAGCCCCAGCATTTT
cdr3_aa: CASSHDRENNQPQHF

clone_size: NA
j_call: TRBJ2-3
v_call: TRBV24-1
d_call: TRBD2
cdr3_nt: TGTGCCACCAGTGATTCTAGCGGGGGGAGGAGCACAGATACGCAGTATTTT
cdr3_aa: CATSDSSGGRSTDTQYF

clone_size: once
j_call: TRBJ2-3
v_call: TRBV20-1
d_call: NA
cdr3_nt: TGCAGTGCTAGTTCCGGGGTGTTTGCAGATACGCAGTATTTT
cdr3_aa: CSASSGVFADTQYF